This is a list of T cell receptor beta chains from one sample in a study of blood T cell repertoires in COVID-19. Measured with immunoSEQ multiplex PCR; TCRdb has only the in-frame clones, and not every one. The sample shows fewer than 180,000 clones, approximately 80% of them seen only once. Sequenced: peripheral blood. The receptors come from a man between 65 and 80 years old with acute or convalescent COVID-19. Each CDR3 is given with its conserved first and last residue. The D gene is left open where the match is weak. Clone size is not always given. Where it is, it says once, few, many or a class for expanded clones.

abundance: -; d_gene: TRBD1; j_gene: TRBJ2-1; v_gene: TRBV9; CDR3nt: TGTGCCAGCAGCGTAGATGACAGGGCGGCCTACAATGAGCAGTTCTTC; CDR3aa: CASSVDDRAAYNEQFF
abundance: -; d_gene: -; j_gene: TRBJ1-1; v_gene: TRBV6-5; CDR3nt: TGTGCCAGCAGTTACTCGGGAGGGGACACTGAAGCTTTCTTT; CDR3aa: CASSYSGGDTEAFF
abundance: few; d_gene: TRBD1; j_gene: TRBJ1-4; v_gene: TRBV6-5; CDR3nt: TGTGCCAGCAGTCGTGGACAGGGTCATAGAAAACTGTTTTTT; CDR3aa: CASSRGQGHRKLFF
abundance: -; d_gene: -; j_gene: TRBJ2-7; v_gene: TRBV5-1; CDR3nt: TGCGCCAGCAGCTTGTTACCAGGGTTTTACTACGAGCAGTACTTC; CDR3aa: CASSLLPGFYYEQYF
abundance: -; d_gene: TRBD1; j_gene: TRBJ1-4; v_gene: TRBV4-2; CDR3nt: TGTGCCAGCAGCCAGTATTTAGCGACAGGGGTTGAAAAACTGTTTTTT; CDR3aa: CASSQYLATGVEKLFF
abundance: -; d_gene: TRBD2; j_gene: TRBJ2-3; v_gene: TRBV2; CDR3nt: TGTGCCAGCAGCAGTGTCGCGTCGGGGGGGCGTACAGATACGCAGTATTTT; CDR3aa: CASSSVASGGRTDTQYF
abundance: -; d_gene: TRBD1; j_gene: TRBJ1-5; v_gene: TRBV6-5; CDR3nt: TGTGCCAGCAGAAAGGACAGGGGATGGCATTTT; CDR3aa: CASRKDRGWHF
abundance: -; d_gene: -; j_gene: TRBJ1-6; v_gene: TRBV7-9; CDR3nt: TGTGCCAGCAGCTTAGTTCCCGTAGGGGTTAATTCACCCCTCCACTTT; CDR3aa: CASSLVPVGVNSPLHF
abundance: -; d_gene: TRBD1; j_gene: TRBJ1-2; v_gene: TRBV5-1; CDR3nt: TGCGCCAGCAGCATAGGACAGGGGGCGAATGGCTACACCTTC; CDR3aa: CASSIGQGANGYTF
abundance: -; d_gene: -; j_gene: TRBJ2-7; v_gene: TRBV29-1; CDR3nt: TGCAGCGTGACTACTCCATCCTACGAGCAGTACTTC; CDR3aa: CSVTTPSYEQYF
abundance: few; d_gene: TRBD1; j_gene: TRBJ1-5; v_gene: TRBV28; CDR3nt: TGTGCCAGCACCGCCACTCAGGGCGGGACAGAAGAACCACCCTTATTTCGGAGCAATCAGCCCCAGCATTTT; CDR3aa: CASTATQGGTEEPPLFRSNQPQHF
abundance: -; d_gene: -; j_gene: TRBJ1-6; v_gene: TRBV5-8; CDR3nt: TGTGCCACCACTCTGGGAACAGGGTCTGATAATTCACCCCTCCACTTT; CDR3aa: CATTLGTGSDNSPLHF
abundance: -; d_gene: TRBD1; j_gene: TRBJ2-2; v_gene: TRBV4-1; CDR3nt: TGCGCCAGCAGCCAACCTGGGACAGCAATGAACACCGGGGAGCTGTTTTTT; CDR3aa: CASSQPGTAMNTGELFF
abundance: -; d_gene: -; j_gene: TRBJ2-5; v_gene: TRBV29-1; CDR3nt: TGCAGCGTTAGAGACGGCGGAGAGACCCAGTACTTC; CDR3aa: CSVRDGGETQYF
abundance: -; d_gene: -; j_gene: TRBJ2-1; v_gene: TRBV15; CDR3nt: TGTGCCACCAGCAGAGATGCCTCCGGTGAGCAGTTCTTC; CDR3aa: CATSRDASGEQFF
abundance: once; d_gene: TRBD2; j_gene: TRBJ2-4; v_gene: TRBV18; CDR3nt: TGTGCCAGCTCACCACAAGGTAAAGGCTCTAGCGGGAGTGGCCGCCTGAAAAACATTCAGTACTTC; CDR3aa: CASSPQGKGSSGSGRLKNIQYF
abundance: -; d_gene: -; j_gene: TRBJ1-4; v_gene: TRBV10-2; CDR3nt: TGCGCCAGCAGTGGGGGAGGAACTAATGAAAAACTGTTTTTT; CDR3aa: CASSGGGTNEKLFF
abundance: -; d_gene: TRBD2; j_gene: TRBJ2-1; v_gene: TRBV5-1; CDR3nt: TGCGCCAGCAGCTTGGGGACTAGCGAGTACAATGAGCAGTTCTTC; CDR3aa: CASSLGTSEYNEQFF
abundance: once; d_gene: -; j_gene: TRBJ2-7; v_gene: TRBV11-2; CDR3nt: TGTGCCAGCAGCCTCGCGCGGGGCGAGCAGTACTTC; CDR3aa: CASSLARGEQYF
abundance: -; d_gene: -; j_gene: TRBJ1-5; v_gene: TRBV30; CDR3nt: TGTGCCTGGAGTCTAAAACAGGGTTATCAGCCCCAGCATTTT; CDR3aa: CAWSLKQGYQPQHF
abundance: once; d_gene: TRBD2; j_gene: TRBJ2-6; v_gene: TRBV7-2; CDR3nt: TGTGCCAGCAGCTTATTTTGGACTAGCGGGGGGGCTGGGGCCAACGTCCTGACTTTC; CDR3aa: CASSLFWTSGGAGANVLTF
abundance: -; d_gene: TRBD2; j_gene: TRBJ2-5; v_gene: TRBV4-1; CDR3nt: TGCGCCAGCAGCCAAGATAGGGCTAGCGGGGGCCTCCAAGAGACCCAGTACTTC; CDR3aa: CASSQDRASGGLQETQYF
abundance: -; d_gene: TRBD1; j_gene: TRBJ1-5; v_gene: TRBV4-1; CDR3nt: TGCGCCAGCAGCAGGGGGCCCGGACAGCCCCAGCATTTT; CDR3aa: CASSRGPGQPQHF
abundance: -; d_gene: TRBD1; j_gene: TRBJ1-6; v_gene: TRBV10-1; CDR3nt: TGCGCCAGGGGGTCTCGGACAGGGGTTCGCTCACCCCTCCACTTT; CDR3aa: CARGSRTGVRSPLHF
abundance: -; d_gene: TRBD2; j_gene: TRBJ2-3; v_gene: TRBV5-1; CDR3nt: TGCGCCAGCAGCTTGGCCGACTCTAGCGGGGGGGCCGGAGATACGCAGTATTTT; CDR3aa: CASSLADSSGGAGDTQYF
abundance: few; d_gene: -; j_gene: TRBJ1-4; v_gene: TRBV25-1; CDR3nt: TGTGCCAGCAGTGAAACAGCCGAAAAACTGTTTTTT; CDR3aa: CASSETAEKLFF
abundance: -; d_gene: TRBD1; j_gene: TRBJ1-1; v_gene: TRBV6-5; CDR3nt: TGTGCCAGCAGGCGGGACAGGGAGGGTACTGAAGCTTTCTTT; CDR3aa: CASRRDREGTEAFF
abundance: -; d_gene: TRBD2; j_gene: TRBJ2-3; v_gene: TRBV7-3; CDR3nt: TGTGCCAGCAGTTTTACCGGGGGGGCGAACACAGATACGCAGTATTTT; CDR3aa: CASSFTGGANTDTQYF
abundance: -; d_gene: -; j_gene: TRBJ1-2; v_gene: TRBV6-5; CDR3nt: TGTGCCAGCCGGGACACCCTCGAGACGGGCTACACCTTC; CDR3aa: CASRDTLETGYTF
abundance: -; d_gene: TRBD2; j_gene: TRBJ2-5; v_gene: TRBV11-2; CDR3nt: TGTGCCAGCAGCCGACTAGCGGGGGGTATGGGGGAGACCCAGTACTTC; CDR3aa: CASSRLAGGMGETQYF
abundance: -; d_gene: -; j_gene: TRBJ1-4; v_gene: TRBV7-9; CDR3nt: TGTGCCAGCAGCTTAGGGGAGGCAACTAATGAAAAACTGTTTTTT; CDR3aa: CASSLGEATNEKLFF
abundance: -; d_gene: -; j_gene: TRBJ1-1; v_gene: TRBV10-2; CDR3nt: TGCGCCAGCAGCAGGGACACTGAAGCTTTCTTT; CDR3aa: CASSRDTEAFF
abundance: -; d_gene: -; j_gene: TRBJ2-3; v_gene: TRBV11-3; CDR3nt: TGTGCCACCTCCCCGGGTTTCGACGGAGATACGCAGTATTTT; CDR3aa: CATSPGFDGDTQYF
abundance: -; d_gene: -; j_gene: TRBJ2-3; v_gene: TRBV5-1; CDR3nt: TGCGCCAGCAACGCGGTAGACGCGGAGACGCAGTATTTT; CDR3aa: CASNAVDAETQYF
abundance: -; d_gene: TRBD2; j_gene: TRBJ2-7; v_gene: TRBV3-1/TRBV3-2; CDR3nt: TGTGCCAGCAGCCAAAAGGCGGGAGAGGCGTTGGTGCAGTACTTC; CDR3aa: CASSQKAGEALVQYF
abundance: few; d_gene: -; j_gene: TRBJ2-1; v_gene: TRBV5-1; CDR3nt: TGCGCCAGCAGCTTGGCGCTCAGCTACAATGAGCAGTTCTTC; CDR3aa: CASSLALSYNEQFF
abundance: -; d_gene: TRBD1; j_gene: TRBJ2-3; v_gene: TRBV29-1; CDR3nt: TGCAGCGTAGAACAGGGGAGGCAGTATTTT; CDR3aa: CSVEQGRQYF
abundance: once; d_gene: -; j_gene: TRBJ2-7; v_gene: TRBV5-1; CDR3nt: TGCGCCAGCAGCTTGGAGTCGGGGAGCGGGCTAGGGCAGTACTTC; CDR3aa: CASSLESGSGLGQYF
abundance: -; d_gene: TRBD2; j_gene: TRBJ2-1; v_gene: TRBV19; CDR3nt: TGTGCCAGTAGTATAGAACTAGCGGAGTACAATGAGCAGTTCTTC; CDR3aa: CASSIELAEYNEQFF
abundance: -; d_gene: TRBD2; j_gene: TRBJ2-5; v_gene: TRBV3-1/TRBV3-2; CDR3nt: TGTGCCAGCAGCCAATCGGCTAGCGGGATCCGCCAAGAGACCCAGTACTTC; CDR3aa: CASSQSASGIRQETQYF
abundance: -; d_gene: TRBD2; j_gene: TRBJ2-7; v_gene: TRBV27; CDR3nt: TGTGCCAGCAGTTTATCCGGGGGGGGTCACTACGAGCAGTACTTC; CDR3aa: CASSLSGGGHYEQYF
abundance: many; d_gene: -; j_gene: TRBJ1-5; v_gene: TRBV28; CDR3nt: TGTGCCAGCAGTTTACGAGATGCGATTCAGCCCCAGCATTTT; CDR3aa: CASSLRDAIQPQHF
abundance: -; d_gene: -; j_gene: TRBJ1-2; v_gene: TRBV5-1; CDR3nt: TGCGCCAGCAGCTTGGATACGGGTCCCGGTGGCTACACCTTC; CDR3aa: CASSLDTGPGGYTF
abundance: -; d_gene: TRBD1; j_gene: TRBJ1-1; v_gene: TRBV2; CDR3nt: TGTGCCAGCAGGCCTTCGGGACAGGGGAACGCTGAAGCTTTCTTT; CDR3aa: CASRPSGQGNAEAFF
abundance: -; d_gene: -; j_gene: TRBJ1-5; v_gene: TRBV24-1; CDR3nt: TGTGCCACCAGTGATTCGGCACGGGGTCAGCCCCAGCATTTT; CDR3aa: CATSDSARGQPQHF